Following are 12 T cell receptor beta chains from one sample sequenced in a study of CD8 T cells in ankylosing spondylitis (dated by TCRdb to between 2016 and 2019). The paper's findings and limits, for the study overall: A TCR beta motif made up of eight highly homologous amino acid variants appeared to be characteristic of blood from ankylosing spondylitis patients.

These receptors' targets are unknown. Library preparation employed 5' RACE. Instrument used: Illumina HiSeq 2500. The public reads were reanalyzed by TCRdb: fastp trimming at Q25, MiXCR alignment, in-frame beta chains only. Here each entry gathers all rows of one CDR3 protein and keeps the most common genes and DNA. The sample table lists under 850,000 distinct CDR3 sequences, around 20% of them with a count of one. The ten largest clonotypes hold under 20% of the sample. Sample: blood, either unsorted or a sorted T cell fraction (not recorded which). The receptors were gathered from a male donor with ankylosing spondylitis.

The V gene is TRBV9, the J gene TRBJ2-7, with 11 bases lining up with TRBD2. Germline assignment: CDR1 SGDLS and CDR2 YYNGEE. The CDR3 length is 14 residues. The junction had 6 bases not matched to a gene; V was cut back by 0 bases and J by 10 bases. The CDR3 sequence is CASSVALAGGPQYF. The CDR3 DNA sequence: TGTGCCAGCAGCGTAGCCCTAGCGGGAGGCCCCCAGTACTTC. The whole variable domain, remainder taken from reference TRBV9 and TRBJ2-7, is DSGVTQTPKHLITATGQRVTLRCSPRSGDLSVYWYQQSLDQGLQFLIQYYNGEERAKGNILERFSAQQFPDLHSELNLSSLELGDSALYFCASSVALAGGPQYFGPGTRLTVT.

V gene TRBV4-1 combines with J gene TRBJ2-5; possible D gene TRBD2, 6 bases. The CDR3 has 16 residues. Germline CDR1 reads MGHRA; CDR2 reads YSYEKL. Between the trimmed V and J ends, which lost 6 bases and 0 bases, there was a span of 17 bases. The CDR3 DNA is TGCGCCAGCAGATCCACTGGGACTGGGAACCAAGAGACCCAGTACTTC. Protein: CASRSTGTGNQETQYF.

This clonotype was detected a few times. V usage is TRBV27 and J usage is TRBJ2-5; TRBD2 agrees at 8 bases. The V and J ends lost 1 base and 1 base, in that order; junction bases with no gene match: 2. This CDR3 spans 15 amino acids. CDR1 and CDR2 from the germline V gene are MNHEY and SMNVEV (reference sequence). DNA of the CDR3: TGTGCCAGCAGTTTATTTAGCGGGACCCAAGAGACCCAGTACTTC. It specifies CASSLFSGTQETQYF.

This clonotype was recorded a few times. The V gene is TRBV14, the J gene TRBJ1-1, with D unresolved. The ends were cut back, 0 bases at V and 1 base at J, with 9 bases in the middle. This CDR3 has 15 residues. Germline loops: CDR1 SGHDN, CDR2 FVKESK. The CDR3 DNA is TGTGCCAGCAGCCAAGAGGGAGCAGCGAACACTGAAGCTTTCTTT. It yields the protein CASSQEGAANTEAFF.

This clonotype was seen a handful of times. V and J are TRBV7-9 and TRBJ1-1, with D possibly being TRBD1 (5 bases). The CDR3 consists of 16 residues. Trimming took off 5 bases at V and 1 base at J, with 17 bases between the two ends. Germline CDR1 and CDR2: SEHNR and FQNEAQ (reference sequence). The CDR3 coding sequence is TGTGCCAGCAGCCGAGGATCGGGGCCGGGGAACACTGAAGCTTTCTTT. Amino acid sequence: CASSRGSGPGNTEAFF.

V is TRBV29-1 and J is TRBJ2-7; either TRBD1 or TRBD2 may supply D (6 bases each). Deletions cut 3 bases from V and 5 bases from J, with 11 bases between. In germline, CDR1 is SQVTM, CDR2 ANQGSEA. The CDR3 is made up of 12 amino acids. DNA of the CDR3: TGCAGCGTTGATTCGGGGGCCGACGAGCAGTACTTC. It is translated as CSVDSGADEQYF.

This clonotype was counted between two and nine times. This chain uses TRBV7-3 with TRBJ1-1; D unresolved. The V gene lost 5 bases and the J gene lost 1 base, with 11 bases spanning the gap. This CDR3 is built from 14 residues. CDR1 is SGHTA, CDR2 FQGTGA, per germline. CDR3 in DNA: TGTGCCAGCAGCCAAAGTGCGGGGAACACTGAAGCTTTCTTT. It encodes CASSQSAGNTEAFF.

V and J are TRBV7-6 and TRBJ2-3, with D possibly TRBD1 on 7 matching bases. Germline V gene data show CDR1 as SGHVS and CDR2 as FNYEAQ. CDR3 length equals 16 residues. Trimming left V 2 bases short and J 2 bases short, with 14 bases between. CDR3 amino acids: CASSLHGRGDTDTQYF. The CDR3 region has the DNA TGTGCCAGCAGCTTACATGGCAGGGGGGACACAGATACGCAGTATTTT.

This clonotype was observed a handful of times. The V and J genes are TRBV2 and TRBJ2-5, with D perhaps TRBD2 (7 bases). Germline V gives CDR1 SNHLY, CDR2 FYNNEI. The CDR3 length is 14 residues. Trimming took 3 bases from V and 5 from J, leaving 13 bases between them. DNA of the CDR3: TGTGCCAGCAGTGAGGAGGGGGGGCTCGAGACCCAGTACTTC. Residues: CASSEEGGLETQYF.

CDR3 DNA: TGTGCCAGCAGCTTAAGGTGGCAGGGGGACACCGGGGAGCTGTTTTTT. As protein: CASSLRWQGDTGELFF. The chain uses TRBV7-3 and TRBJ2-2, with 7 bases matching TRBD1. The CDR3 is 16 amino acids. J lost 3 bases, V lost 1 base, and 5 bases had no gene match. Germline lookup yields CDR1 SGHTA and CDR2 FQGTGA.

The chain employs TRBV9 and TRBJ2-3; D gene ambiguous. CDR3 size: 16 residues. CDR1 is SGDLS, CDR2 YYNGEE, per germline. The V end lost 0 bases, the J end lost 3 bases, and 14 bases lay between the germline ends. This CDR3 is CASSVGAESRTDTQYF. As DNA, the CDR3 is TGTGCCAGCAGCGTAGGGGCGGAGAGTCGGACAGATACGCAGTATTTT.

The rearrangement links TRBV12-3 or TRBV12-4 to TRBJ2-7, with TRBD1 as a possible D gene (7 bases). Deletions cut 5 bases from V and 3 bases from J, with 17 bases between. The CDR3 is made up of 15 amino acids. The CDR3 sequence: CASSKTGDSYYEQYF. For the CDR3, the DNA is TGTGCCAGCAGTAAAACGGGGGACAGCTACTACGAGCAGTACTTC.